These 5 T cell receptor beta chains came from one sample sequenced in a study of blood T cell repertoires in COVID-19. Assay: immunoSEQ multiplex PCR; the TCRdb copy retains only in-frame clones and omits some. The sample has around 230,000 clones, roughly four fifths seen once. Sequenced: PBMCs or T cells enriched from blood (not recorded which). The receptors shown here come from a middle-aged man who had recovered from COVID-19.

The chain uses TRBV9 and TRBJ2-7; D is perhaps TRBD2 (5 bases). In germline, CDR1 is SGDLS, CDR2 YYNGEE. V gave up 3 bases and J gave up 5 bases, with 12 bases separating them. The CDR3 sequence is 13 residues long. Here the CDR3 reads CASSALPSHEQYF. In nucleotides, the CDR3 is TGTGCCAGCAGCGCGCTACCTAGCCACGAGCAGTACTTC.

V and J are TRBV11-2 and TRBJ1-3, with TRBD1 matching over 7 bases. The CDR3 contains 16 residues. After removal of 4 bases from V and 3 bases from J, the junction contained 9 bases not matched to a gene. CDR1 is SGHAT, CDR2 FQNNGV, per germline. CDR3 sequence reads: CASSSSRGDSGNTIYF. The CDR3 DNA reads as TGTGCCAGCAGCTCTTCCAGGGGGGACAGTGGAAACACCATATATTTT.

This CDR3 is CASSGGQGDSGANVLTF. Written as DNA, the CDR3 is TGCGCCAGCAGCGGGGGACAGGGAGACTCTGGGGCCAACGTCCTGACTTTC. The chain has TRBV10-1 and TRBJ2-6; 9 nucleotides line up with TRBD1. V lost 6 bases to trimming and J lost 0 bases; unmatched junction nucleotides: 6. Germline CDR1 is WNHNN and CDR2 is SYGVQD (reference sequence). This CDR3 has 17 amino acids.

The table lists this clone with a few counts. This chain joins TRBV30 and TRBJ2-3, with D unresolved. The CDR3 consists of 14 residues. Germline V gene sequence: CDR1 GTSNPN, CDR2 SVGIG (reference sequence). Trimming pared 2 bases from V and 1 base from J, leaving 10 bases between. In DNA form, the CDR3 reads TGTGCCTGGAGTCTTCCGGTGCGCACAGATACGCAGTATTTT. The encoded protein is CAWSLPVRTDTQYF.

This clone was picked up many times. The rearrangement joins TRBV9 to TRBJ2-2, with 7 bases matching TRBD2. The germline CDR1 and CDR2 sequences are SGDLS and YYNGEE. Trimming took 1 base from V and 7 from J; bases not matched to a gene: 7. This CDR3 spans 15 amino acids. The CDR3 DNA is TGTGCCAGCAGCGTATTGGGAGGGTTTGGCGGGGAGCTGTTTTTT. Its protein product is CASSVLGGFGGELFF. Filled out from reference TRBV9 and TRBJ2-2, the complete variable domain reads DSGVTQTPKHLITATGQRVTLRCSPRSGDLSVYWYQQSLDQGLQFLIQYYNGEERAKGNILERFSAQQFPDLHSELNLSSLELGDSALYFCASSVLGGFGGELFFGEGSRLTVL.